This TCR beta chain originates from a study of cytomegalovirus exposure and HLA in healthy donors. PCR primers comprised 60 Vbeta and 13 Jbeta primers. Using immunoSEQ multiplex PCR, the repertoire was profiled, and TCRdb retains in-frame clones only, with some absent. The sample contains approximately 42,000 clones, approximately 84% of which appear only once. Whole-study findings and limits: An observed cluster of highly shared sequence variants was recorded as a likely sequencing artifact. In a later analysis, HLA-associated beta chains showed higher expansion and lower generation probabilities than comparable chains. Later analysis identified 16,951 TCR beta sequences associated with HLA alleles, using a false discovery rate threshold of 0.05. Reports indicated that the classifier achieved high specificity and sensitivity in diagnosing cytomegalovirus status.

Notes on this clone: Its antigen is undetermined.

V lost 6 bases to trimming and J lost 6 bases; unmatched junction nucleotides: 8. Germline V lookup: CDR1 KGHSH, CDR2 LQKENI. The length of the CDR3 is 14 residues. Material for sequencing was PBMCs. The sequence was obtained from a man in his fifties or sixties in good health and CMV-seronegative. This chain links TRBV18 with TRBJ2-7; 10 bases fit TRBD1. The CDR3 DNA reads TGTGCCAGCTCCCTCGGGACAGGGGACCGCGAGCAGTACTTC. This sequence encodes CASSLGTGDREQYF.